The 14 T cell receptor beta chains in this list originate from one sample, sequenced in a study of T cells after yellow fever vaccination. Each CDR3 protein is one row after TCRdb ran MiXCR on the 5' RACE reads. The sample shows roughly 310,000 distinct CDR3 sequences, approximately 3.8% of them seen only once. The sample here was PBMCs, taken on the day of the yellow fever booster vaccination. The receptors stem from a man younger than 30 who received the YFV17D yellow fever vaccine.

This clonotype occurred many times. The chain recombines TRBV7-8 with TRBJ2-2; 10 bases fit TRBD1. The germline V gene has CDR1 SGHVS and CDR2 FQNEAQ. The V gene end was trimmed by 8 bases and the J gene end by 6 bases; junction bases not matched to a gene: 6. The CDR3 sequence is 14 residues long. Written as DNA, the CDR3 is TGTGCCAGCGCCGACAGGGGGCTCGCCGGGGAGCTGTTTTTT. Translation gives CASADRGLAGELFF.

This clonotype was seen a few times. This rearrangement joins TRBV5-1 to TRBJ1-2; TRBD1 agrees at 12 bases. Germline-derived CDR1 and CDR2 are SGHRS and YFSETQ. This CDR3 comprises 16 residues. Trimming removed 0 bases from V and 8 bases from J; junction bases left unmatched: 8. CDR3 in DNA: TGCGCCAGCAGCTTGGTCCCGGGACAGGGGGCTCGGGGCTACACCTTC. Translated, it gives CASSLVPGQGARGYTF.

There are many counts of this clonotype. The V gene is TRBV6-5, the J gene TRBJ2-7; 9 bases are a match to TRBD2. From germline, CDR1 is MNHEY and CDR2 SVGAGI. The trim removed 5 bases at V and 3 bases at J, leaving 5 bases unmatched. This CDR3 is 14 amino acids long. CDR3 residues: CASSRRGGLYEQYF. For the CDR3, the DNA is TGTGCCAGCAGTCGGCGGGGGGGCCTCTACGAGCAGTACTTC.

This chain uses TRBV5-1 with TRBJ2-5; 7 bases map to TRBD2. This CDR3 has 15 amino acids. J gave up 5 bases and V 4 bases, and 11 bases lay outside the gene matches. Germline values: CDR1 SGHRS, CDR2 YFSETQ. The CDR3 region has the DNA TGCGCCAGCAGCCCGAATCCGGGGGGTGCCGAGACCCAGTACTTC. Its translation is CASSPNPGGAETQYF.

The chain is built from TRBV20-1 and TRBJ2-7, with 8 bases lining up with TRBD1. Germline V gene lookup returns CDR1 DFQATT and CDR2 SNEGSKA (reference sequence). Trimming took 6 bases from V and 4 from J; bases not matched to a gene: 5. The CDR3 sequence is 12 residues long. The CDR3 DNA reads TGCAGTGCCGGGACAGGTTTTTACGAGCAGTACTTC. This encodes CSAGTGFYEQYF.

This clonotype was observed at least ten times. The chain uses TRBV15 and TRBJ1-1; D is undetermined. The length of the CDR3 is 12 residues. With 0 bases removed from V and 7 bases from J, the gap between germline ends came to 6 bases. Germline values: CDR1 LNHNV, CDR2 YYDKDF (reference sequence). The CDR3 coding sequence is TGTGCCACCAGCAGAGATCAGCGTGAAGCTTTCTTT. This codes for CATSRDQREAFF.

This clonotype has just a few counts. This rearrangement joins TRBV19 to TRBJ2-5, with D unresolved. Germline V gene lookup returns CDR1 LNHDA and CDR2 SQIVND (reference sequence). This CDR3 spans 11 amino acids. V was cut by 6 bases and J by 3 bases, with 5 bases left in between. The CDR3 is CASRREETQYF. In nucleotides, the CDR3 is TGTGCCAGTAGAAGGGAAGAGACCCAGTACTTC.

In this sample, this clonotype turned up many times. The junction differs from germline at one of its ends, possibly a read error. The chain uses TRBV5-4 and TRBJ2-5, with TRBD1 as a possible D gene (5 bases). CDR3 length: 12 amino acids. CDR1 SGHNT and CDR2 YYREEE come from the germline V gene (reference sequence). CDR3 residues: CASSGHQETQYF. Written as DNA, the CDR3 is TGTGCCAGCAGCGGACACCAGGAGACCCAGTACTTC.

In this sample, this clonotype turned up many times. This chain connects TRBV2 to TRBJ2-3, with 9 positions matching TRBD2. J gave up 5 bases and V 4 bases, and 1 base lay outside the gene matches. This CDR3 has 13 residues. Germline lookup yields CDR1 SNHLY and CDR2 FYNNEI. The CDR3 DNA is TGTGCCAGCAGTGTGCGGGGGGGAGATACGCAGTATTTT. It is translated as CASSVRGGDTQYF.

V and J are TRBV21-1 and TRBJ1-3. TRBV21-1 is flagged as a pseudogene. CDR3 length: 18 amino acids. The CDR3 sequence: CASAFLRESGPSGNTIYF. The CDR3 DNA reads TGTGCCAGCGCCTTCCTAAGGGAATCGGGTCCCTCTGGAAACACCATATATTTT.

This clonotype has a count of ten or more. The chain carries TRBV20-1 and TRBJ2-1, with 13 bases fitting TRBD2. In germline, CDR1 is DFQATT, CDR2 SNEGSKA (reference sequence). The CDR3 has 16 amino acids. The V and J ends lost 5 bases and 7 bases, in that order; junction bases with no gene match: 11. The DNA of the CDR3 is TGCAGTGCTTCATCTCCGGGACTAGCGGGGCCAAATGAGCAGTTCTTC. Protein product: CSASSPGLAGPNEQFF.

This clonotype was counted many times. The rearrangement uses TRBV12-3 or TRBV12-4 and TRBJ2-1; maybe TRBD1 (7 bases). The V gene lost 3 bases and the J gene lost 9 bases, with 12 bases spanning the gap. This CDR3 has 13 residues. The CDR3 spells CASSFQGEAEQFF. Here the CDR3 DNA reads TGTGCCAGCAGTTTCCAGGGGGAGGCTGAGCAGTTCTTC.

The CDR3 region has the DNA TGTGCCACCTCAGCATTTGGAGGCTCTGAAGCTTTCTTT. Protein: CATSAFGGSEAFF. This chain uses TRBV7-2 with TRBJ1-1; D remains unclear. The CDR3 is 13 residues long. From germline, CDR1 is SGHTA and CDR2 FQGNSA. Trimming cost V 10 bases and J 6 bases, with 18 bases left between them.

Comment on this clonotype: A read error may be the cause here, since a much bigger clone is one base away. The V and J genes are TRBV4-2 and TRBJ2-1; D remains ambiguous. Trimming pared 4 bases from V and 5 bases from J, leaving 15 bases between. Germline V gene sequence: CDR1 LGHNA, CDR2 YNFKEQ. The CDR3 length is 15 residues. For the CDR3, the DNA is TGTGCCAGCAGCCTAGAGCCCGGGTACCACAATGAGCAGTTCTTC. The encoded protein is CASSLEPGYHNEQFF.